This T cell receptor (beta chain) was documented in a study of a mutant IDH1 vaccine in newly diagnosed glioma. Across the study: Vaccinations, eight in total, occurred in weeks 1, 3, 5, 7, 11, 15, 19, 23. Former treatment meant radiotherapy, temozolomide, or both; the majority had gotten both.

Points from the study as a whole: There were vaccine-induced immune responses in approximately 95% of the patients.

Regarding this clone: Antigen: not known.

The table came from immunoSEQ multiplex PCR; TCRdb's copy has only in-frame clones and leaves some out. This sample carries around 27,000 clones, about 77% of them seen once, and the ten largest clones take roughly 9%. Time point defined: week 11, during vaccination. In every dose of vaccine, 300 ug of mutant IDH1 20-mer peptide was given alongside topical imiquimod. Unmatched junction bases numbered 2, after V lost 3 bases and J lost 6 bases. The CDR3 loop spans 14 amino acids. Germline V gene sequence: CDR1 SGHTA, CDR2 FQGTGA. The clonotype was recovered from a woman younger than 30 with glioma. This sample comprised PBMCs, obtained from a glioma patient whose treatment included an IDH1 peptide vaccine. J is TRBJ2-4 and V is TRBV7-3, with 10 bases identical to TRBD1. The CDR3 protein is CASSLGQGTNIQYF. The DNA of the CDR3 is TGTGCCAGCAGCTTGGGACAGGGGACAAACATTCAGTACTTC.